This T cell receptor (beta chain) was observed in a study of cytomegalovirus exposure and HLA in healthy donors. Background on the study: Around 180 million T cells yielded some 120 million unique TCR beta sequences in earlier analysis.

With 60 Vbeta and 13 Jbeta primers, the PCR was carried out. Sequencing was performed with immunoSEQ multiplex PCR; in TCRdb, only in-frame clones are kept and a portion is missing. Among approximately 150,000 clones listed, 70% to 80% were seen once. Study outcomes and limitations: An apparent linkage of common viral pathogens to several of the most significant clusters emerged in a later analysis.

Trimming cost V 7 bases and J 0 bases, with 13 bases left between them. There are 14 residues in the CDR3. Germline V gene lookup returns CDR1 SQVTM and CDR2 ANQGSEA. With regard to this clone: The antigen is unknown.

This chain connects TRBV29-1 to TRBJ1-5; D might be TRBD1 (6 bases). This TCR came from a man aged 55 to 70 in good health and CMV-seronegative. Material: PBMCs. This chain's CDR3 is CSARGADSNQPQHF. CDR3 DNA: TGCAGCGCCCGGGGGGCGGATAGCAATCAGCCCCAGCATTTT.